This T cell receptor (beta chain) was found in a study of T cell changes during pregnancy in multiple sclerosis. In germline, CDR1 is SGHRS, CDR2 YFSETQ. Trimming removed 1 base from V and 2 bases from J; junction bases left unmatched: 7. The CDR3 totals 16 residues. Produced via immunoSEQ multiplex PCR; TCRdb's table is partial and in-frame only. The sample has tens of thousands of clones; about 91% are singletons. The chain joins TRBV5-1 to TRBJ2-7; 9 bases agree with TRBD2. The sample in question was CD8+ T cells from peripheral blood mononuclear cells, obtained before pregnancy. The sequence derives from a female donor with multiple sclerosis, enrolled in a pregnancy study. The CDR3 reads CASSLPSGATTYEQYF. In DNA form, the CDR3 reads TGCGCCAGCAGCTTGCCTAGCGGGGCGACAACCTACGAGCAGTACTTC.